This paragraph reports one T cell receptor (beta chain). The antigen remains unidentified. Repertoires were generated with immunoSEQ multiplex PCR, while TCRdb's copy carries only in-frame clones and drops some. The sample includes over 150,000 clones, roughly 92% of them seen just once. Trimming left V 1 base short and J 7 bases short, with 14 bases between. The CDR3 is 15 amino acids. CDR1 and CDR2 from the germline V gene are LNHDA and SQIVND (reference sequence). This entry is derived from a study of OX40 agonist ivuxolimab in advanced cancers. Across the study: Patients in dose escalation had liver, melanoma, kidney or head and neck cancers. Prior checkpoint blockade (anti-PD-1, anti-PD-L1 or anti-CTLA-4) was permitted; around 40% had it. General observations from the study: CD4+ and CD8+ blood T cells expanded clonally by week 6 at 0.1 to 3.0 mg/kg. Fewer expanded clones were found on average in CD4+ than in CD8+ T cells.

The V call is TRBV19, the J call TRBJ1-5, with D tentatively TRBD1 (5 bases). This receptor was taken from an adult with an advanced solid tumor such as melanoma, head and neck, liver or kidney cancer. Source: CD4+ or CD8+ T cells sorted from blood, taken in a trial of the OX40 agonist ivuxolimab. Here the CDR3 reads CASSIGGVVGQPQHF. CDR3 in DNA: TGTGCCAGTAGTATAGGGGGCGTCGTCGGCCAGCCCCAGCATTTT.